This TCR beta chain was retrieved from a study of blood T cell repertoires in COVID-19. Study-level information: Cohort 3 recovery required two negative PCRs, clearance, or symptom resolution.

V was trimmed by 6 bases and J by 5 bases, leaving 13 bases between them. The CDR3 is 13 residues long. The germline gives CDR1 MDHEN, CDR2 SYDVKM. Those enrolled, adults aged 18 to 89 years, came from about two dozen US areas. The study assigned cohorts using participant-reported clinical history. Only in-frame clones appear in the TCRdb table, and some are missing; sequencing was by immunoSEQ multiplex PCR. Seen here are about 210,000 clones, roughly 84% observed once, and the top ten hold roughly 7.2%. The material sequenced was PBMCs or T cells enriched from blood (not recorded which). The rearrangement links TRBV28 to TRBJ1-1; a possible D gene is TRBD1 (5 bases). The clonotype was recovered from a man under 40 in a cohort exposed to, infected with or recovered from COVID-19 (not recorded which). The CDR3 here is CASSRGSETEAFF. The CDR3 DNA reads TGTGCCAGCAGCCGGGGGTCGGAAACTGAAGCTTTCTTT.